The rows below give T cell receptor beta chains drawn from one sample of a study of vaccination and CD4 T cells after COVID-19. TCRdb re-called the PCR reads through MiXCR, storing one row per CDR3 protein. This sample has around 17,000 distinct CDR3 sequences, with 55% found just once. The antigens these receptors bind are not known. Sequencing was carried out using CD4+ T cells from blood, cultured in vitro. These TCRs come from a human donor who had recovered from COVID-19. Both conserved end residues are part of each CDR3. D genes are given only for firm matches. Rows give clone size only sometimes, using once, few, many, or a class for an expanded clone.

D gene	clone size	V gene	J gene	CDR3 protein	CDR3 DNA
TRBD2	NA	TRBV6-2/TRBV6-3	TRBJ2-5	CASSALPPTSGKRETQYF	TGTGCCAGCAGTGCGTTACCCCCGACTAGCGGGAAGCGAGAGACCCAGTACTTC
NA	few	TRBV24-1	TRBJ1-5	CATTTGDQPQHF	TGTGCCACCACTACGGGCGATCAGCCCCAGCATTTT
NA	few	TRBV7-3	TRBJ1-2	CASSPRQDGYTF	TGTGCCAGCAGCCCACGACAGGATGGCTACACCTTC
NA	once	TRBV19	TRBJ1-1	CTSSIAATPRNTEAFF	TGTACCAGTAGTATAGCGGCCACTCCGAGGAACACTGAAGCTTTCTTT
NA	NA	TRBV6-4	TRBJ1-1	CASSRSSMNTEAFF	TGTGCCAGCAGCAGAAGTTCTATGAACACTGAAGCTTTCTTT
TRBD2	NA	TRBV5-4	TRBJ2-3	CASSFRLAGSTDTQYF	TGTGCCAGCAGCTTCAGACTAGCGGGTAGCACAGATACGCAGTATTTT
NA	NA	TRBV6-1	TRBJ1-3	CASSRDSGNTIYF	TGTGCCAGCTCCAGAGACTCTGGAAACACCATATATTTT
NA	NA	TRBV7-3	TRBJ1-1	CASSAYLNTEAFF	TGTGCCAGCAGCGCCTATCTGAACACTGAAGCTTTCTTT
NA	few	TRBV20-1	TRBJ2-3	CSADLLPLRPDTQYF	TGCAGTGCTGATTTACTACCCTTGCGCCCAGATACGCAGTATTTT
NA	NA	TRBV19	TRBJ1-5	CASSQSDTGNQPQHF	TGTGCCAGTAGTCAGTCAGATACCGGCAATCAGCCCCAGCATTTT
NA	NA	TRBV19	TRBJ1-1	CASRDRLNTEAFF	TGTGCCAGTAGAGACAGGCTGAACACTGAAGCTTTCTTT
NA	once	TRBV2	TRBJ1-6	CASMAPYNSPLHF	TGTGCCAGCATGGCCCCCTATAATTCACCCCTCCACTTT
NA	NA	TRBV12-3/TRBV12-4	TRBJ1-2	CASSITDGGNYGYTF	TGTGCCAGCAGCATCACAGACGGAGGAAACTATGGCTACACCTTC
NA	NA	TRBV5-1	TRBJ1-1	CASSPSGNTEAFF	TGCGCCAGCAGCCCATCTGGGAACACTGAAGCTTTCTTT
NA	NA	TRBV2	TRBJ1-5	CASSEEGQPQHF	TGTGCCAGCAGTGAAGAGGGTCAGCCCCAGCATTTT
NA	few	TRBV6-2/TRBV6-3	TRBJ1-5	CASSQGQPQHF	TGTGCCAGCAGCCAGGGCCAGCCCCAGCATTTT
TRBD1	NA	TRBV6-5	TRBJ2-7	CASSYYGQGGHEQYF	TGTGCCAGCAGTTACTATGGACAGGGGGGCCACGAGCAGTACTTC
NA	NA	TRBV5-1	TRBJ1-2	CASSLGGPWADYTF	TGCGCCAGCAGCTTGGGGGGGCCCTGGGCTGACTACACCTTC
NA	few	TRBV12-3/TRBV12-4	TRBJ1-2	CASSLGGNGYTF	TGTGCCAGCAGTTTAGGAGGGAATGGCTACACCTTC
NA	few	TRBV29-1	TRBJ1-1	CSSLTPMNTEAFF	TGCAGCTCCCTGACCCCCATGAACACTGAAGCTTTCTTT
NA	NA	TRBV24-1	TRBJ2-2	CATGPGTGELFF	TGTGCCACCGGCCCTGGCACCGGGGAGCTGTTTTTT
NA	NA	TRBV7-2	TRBJ2-3	CASSSRQSTDTQYF	TGTGCCAGCAGCTCTCGACAGTCCACAGATACGCAGTATTTT
NA	NA	TRBV10-3	TRBJ1-1	CAISERSQGTEAFF	TGTGCCATCAGTGAGAGGAGCCAGGGCACTGAAGCTTTCTTT
NA	NA	TRBV19	TRBJ2-2	CASSILGGNTGELFF	TGTGCCAGTAGTATTCTTGGCGGTAACACCGGGGAGCTGTTTTTT
NA	NA	TRBV20-1	TRBJ2-2	CSARGMATDHTGELFF	TGCAGTGCTAGAGGAATGGCTACAGATCACACCGGGGAGCTGTTTTTT
TRBD2	few	TRBV7-9	TRBJ2-7	CASSWGLASDEQYF	TGTGCCAGCAGCTGGGGACTAGCGAGCGACGAGCAGTACTTC
NA	NA	TRBV24-1	TRBJ2-1	CATSDSRAGLYNEQFF	TGTGCCACCAGTGATTCCAGGGCTGGGCTCTACAATGAGCAGTTCTTC
NA	NA	TRBV19	TRBJ2-7	CASTAGGGRGRGAYEQYF	TGTGCCAGTACGGCAGGGGGCGGGCGCGGGAGGGGCGCCTACGAGCAGTACTTC
NA	few	TRBV20-1	TRBJ1-2	CSARRGTHYGYTF	TGCAGTGCTAGGCGGGGAACCCACTATGGCTACACCTTC
NA	few	TRBV2	TRBJ2-5	CASSVRETQYF	TGTGCCAGCAGTGTAAGAGAGACCCAGTACTTC
TRBD1	NA	TRBV11-3	TRBJ1-6	CASSLSGGNSPLHF	TGTGCCAGCAGCTTATCAGGGGGGAATTCACCCCTCCACTTT
NA	NA	TRBV5-1	TRBJ2-7	CASTSTTGNEQYF	TGCGCCAGCACCTCTACTACAGGGAACGAGCAGTACTTC
NA	NA	TRBV6-5	TRBJ2-7	CASSLLELGREQYF	TGTGCCAGCAGTTTATTAGAACTAGGTCGCGAGCAGTACTTC
NA	NA	TRBV30	TRBJ1-4	CASTRGASKEKLFF	TGTGCCTCAACAAGGGGGGCGAGTAAGGAAAAACTGTTTTTT
NA	NA	TRBV2	TRBJ1-2	CASSGEINYGYTF	TGTGCCAGCAGTGGGGAGATTAACTATGGCTACACCTTC
NA	few	TRBV7-2	TRBJ1-6	CASSLGAAMGSPLHF	TGTGCCAGCAGCTTAGGCGCCGCCATGGGGTCACCCCTCCACTTT
TRBD2	NA	TRBV20-1	TRBJ2-3	CSARDFGRGEGTDTQYF	TGCAGTGCTAGAGATTTCGGGCGGGGGGAGGGCACAGATACGCAGTATTTT
TRBD1	NA	TRBV24-1	TRBJ2-3	CATSDFYGTDTDTQYF	TGTGCCACCAGTGATTTTTACGGGACAGACACAGATACGCAGTATTTT
NA	NA	TRBV7-9	TRBJ2-5	CASSLDRGAAAETQYF	TGTGCCAGCAGCTTAGATCGGGGGGCGGCCGCGGAGACCCAGTACTTC
NA	NA	TRBV18	TRBJ1-5	CASSTDRRNQPQHF	TGTGCCAGCTCAACCGACCGACGCAATCAGCCCCAGCATTTT
NA	NA	TRBV18	TRBJ2-3	CASSPLRDTDTQYF	TGTGCCAGCTCACCACTCCGGGACACAGATACGCAGTATTTT
NA	NA	TRBV11-2	TRBJ1-2	CASSFSTGLSGYTF	TGTGCCAGCAGCTTTTCGACCGGACTAAGCGGCTACACCTTC
TRBD1	NA	TRBV6-5	TRBJ2-7	CASSYGDRGTYEQYF	TGTGCCAGCAGTTACGGGGACAGGGGCACCTACGAGCAGTACTTC
NA	NA	TRBV7-9	TRBJ2-7	CASSWGRAHSYEQYF	TGTGCCAGCAGCTGGGGCAGGGCCCACTCCTACGAGCAGTACTTC
TRBD2	NA	TRBV6-1	TRBJ2-1	CASRLAGDEQFF	TGTGCCAGCAGGCTAGCGGGCGATGAGCAGTTCTTC
NA	NA	TRBV5-6	TRBJ1-2	CASSSPGLQEDGYTF	TGTGCCAGCAGCTCGCCGGGACTCCAAGAAGATGGCTACACCTTC
NA	few	TRBV12-3/TRBV12-4	TRBJ1-1	CASSLDGGRTEAFF	TGTGCCAGCAGTTTAGACGGGGGGAGAACTGAAGCTTTCTTT
NA	NA	TRBV11-1	TRBJ2-1	CASSLDTGSYNEQFF	TGTGCCAGCAGCTTAGACACTGGCTCCTACAATGAGCAGTTCTTC
TRBD2	NA	TRBV19	TRBJ2-5	CASSMGRGRGTQYF	TGTGCCAGTAGTATGGGGAGGGGCCGGGGGACCCAGTACTTC
NA	NA	TRBV7-9	TRBJ1-1	CASSARDNRGNTEAFF	TGTGCCAGCAGCGCCCGGGACAACCGGGGGAACACTGAAGCTTTCTTT
TRBD1	NA	TRBV7-2	TRBJ1-2	CASARGGPSGGYTF	TGTGCCAGCGCCCGAGGGGGCCCATCGGGTGGCTACACCTTC
NA	NA	TRBV2	TRBJ1-6	CASRGGVGSPLHF	TGTGCCAGCAGGGGGGGGGTTGGTTCACCCCTCCACTTT
NA	NA	TRBV6-1	TRBJ1-2	CASSEQGAYGYTF	TGTGCCAGCAGTGAACAGGGAGCGTATGGCTACACCTTC
NA	few	TRBV6-2/TRBV6-3	TRBJ2-7	CASTPQGYEQYF	TGTGCCAGCACTCCCCAGGGCTACGAGCAGTACTTC
NA	NA	TRBV3-1	TRBJ1-6	CASSQGVGYSPLHF	TGTGCCAGCAGCCAAGGGGTAGGGTATTCACCCCTCCACTTT